Listed below are T cell receptor beta chains from one sample, sequenced in a study of blood T cell repertoires in COVID-19. The method was immunoSEQ multiplex PCR; TCRdb's version includes in-frame clones alone and lacks a portion of them. The sample carries 290,000 or so clones, about nine tenths recorded once. The sample consisted of peripheral blood. Receptors originate from a woman in her twenties or thirties with COVID-19, enrolled during active disease. Each CDR3 is given with its conserved first and last residue. Each record gives: V gene, clone size, D gene, J gene, CDR3 protein, CDR3 DNA. The D gene is left open where the match is weak. Size tells how often a clone was seen (once, few, many) or the class of an expanded clone, and some rows leave it out.

v_gene: TRBV13
abundance: NA
d_gene: NA
j_gene: TRBJ2-2
CDR3aa: CASTLTANTGELFF
CDR3nt: TGTGCCAGCACCCTGACAGCGAACACCGGGGAGCTGTTTTTT

v_gene: TRBV5-4
abundance: NA
d_gene: TRBD1
j_gene: TRBJ2-7
CDR3aa: CASRLEPKGASIYEQYF
CDR3nt: TGTGCCAGCAGGTTGGAGCCCAAGGGGGCAAGCATATACGAGCAGTACTTC

v_gene: TRBV27
abundance: NA
d_gene: NA
j_gene: TRBJ1-5
CDR3aa: CASSLSGGGNQPQHF
CDR3nt: TGTGCCAGCAGTTTATCAGGGGGGGGCAATCAGCCCCAGCATTTT

v_gene: TRBV27
abundance: NA
d_gene: NA
j_gene: TRBJ1-2
CDR3aa: CASGAPNYGYTF
CDR3nt: TGTGCCAGCGGAGCTCCTAACTATGGCTACACCTTC

v_gene: TRBV2
abundance: once
d_gene: TRBD2
j_gene: TRBJ2-1
CDR3aa: CASSALAGGNEQFF
CDR3nt: TGTGCCAGCAGTGCACTAGCGGGAGGGAATGAGCAGTTCTTC

v_gene: TRBV3-1/TRBV3-2
abundance: NA
d_gene: TRBD2
j_gene: TRBJ2-2
CDR3aa: CASSQDLAGRTGELFF
CDR3nt: TGTGCCAGCAGCCAAGATTTAGCGGGACGCACCGGGGAGCTGTTTTTT

v_gene: TRBV3-1/TRBV3-2
abundance: NA
d_gene: TRBD2
j_gene: TRBJ2-7
CDR3aa: CASSQSLTSGPTYEQYF
CDR3nt: TGTGCCAGCAGCCAAAGCCTTACTAGCGGGCCTACCTACGAGCAGTACTTC

v_gene: TRBV3-1/TRBV3-2
abundance: NA
d_gene: NA
j_gene: TRBJ2-7
CDR3aa: CASSQGQAYEQYF
CDR3nt: TGTGCCAGCAGCCAAGGACAGGCCTACGAGCAGTACTTC

v_gene: TRBV19
abundance: NA
d_gene: TRBD1
j_gene: TRBJ1-5
CDR3aa: CASSRDRAQPQHF
CDR3nt: TGTGCCAGTAGCCGGGACAGGGCACAGCCCCAGCATTTT

v_gene: TRBV4-1
abundance: NA
d_gene: TRBD1
j_gene: TRBJ1-4
CDR3aa: CASKGTGLVDEKLFF
CDR3nt: TGCGCCAGCAAAGGGACAGGGCTTGTGGATGAAAAACTGTTTTTT

v_gene: TRBV3-1/TRBV3-2
abundance: NA
d_gene: NA
j_gene: TRBJ1-5
CDR3aa: CASSNSGYNQPQHF
CDR3nt: TGTGCCAGCAGCAACTCAGGATACAATCAGCCCCAGCATTTT

v_gene: TRBV5-4
abundance: NA
d_gene: TRBD2
j_gene: TRBJ2-3
CDR3aa: CASSLATSGSWNTQYF
CDR3nt: TGTGCCAGCAGCTTGGCCACTAGCGGGAGTTGGAATACGCAGTATTTT

v_gene: TRBV7-2
abundance: NA
d_gene: TRBD2
j_gene: TRBJ2-1
CDR3aa: CASSSVAGLLYNEQFF
CDR3nt: TGTGCCAGCAGCTCCGTAGCGGGGTTGCTCTACAATGAGCAGTTCTTC

v_gene: TRBV7-2
abundance: NA
d_gene: TRBD1
j_gene: TRBJ1-4
CDR3aa: CASSLQGAHANEKLFF
CDR3nt: TGTGCCAGCAGCTTGCAGGGGGCGCATGCTAATGAAAAACTGTTTTTT

v_gene: TRBV10-3
abundance: once
d_gene: NA
j_gene: TRBJ2-7
CDR3aa: CAIRDREYEQYF
CDR3nt: TGTGCCATCAGGGACAGAGAGTACGAGCAGTACTTC

v_gene: TRBV6-4
abundance: NA
d_gene: TRBD2
j_gene: TRBJ2-4
CDR3aa: CASSEVAGTNIQYF
CDR3nt: TGTGCCAGCAGTGAAGTAGCGGGAACAAACATTCAGTACTTC

v_gene: TRBV25-1
abundance: NA
d_gene: NA
j_gene: TRBJ1-2
CDR3aa: CASSSVQGRVYGYTF
CDR3nt: TGTGCCAGCAGTTCGGTACAGGGTAGGGTTTATGGCTACACCTTC

v_gene: TRBV7-3
abundance: NA
d_gene: TRBD2
j_gene: TRBJ2-2
CDR3aa: CASSLKGRGDPGELFF
CDR3nt: TGTGCCAGCAGCTTAAAAGGTCGGGGGGACCCCGGGGAGCTGTTTTTT

v_gene: TRBV28
abundance: NA
d_gene: NA
j_gene: TRBJ1-1
CDR3aa: CASSPRQTEAFF
CDR3nt: TGTGCCAGCAGCCCCAGACAGACTGAAGCTTTCTTT